These 21 T cell receptor beta chains were sequenced from one sample in a study of long-term antiretroviral therapy in people with HIV. immunoSEQ v3.0 was run at survey level. The data were produced by immunoSEQ multiplex PCR, yet TCRdb's version contains in-frame clones alone and is incomplete. This table has approximately 35,000 clones, roughly three quarters appearing once. The sequences come from unsorted PBMCs, collected 1.9 years after starting antiretroviral therapy. Receptors were obtained from a man aged 18 to 30 with HIV.

In regard to this clone: One end of the junction fails to match germline, which may point to a read error. The V call is TRBV18, the J call TRBJ1-1; D is perhaps TRBD1 (6 bases). This CDR3 is 14 amino acids long. Germline assignment: CDR1 KGHSH and CDR2 LQKENI. CDR3 DNA: TGTGCCAGCTCAACACCCAGGGGGAACACTGAAGCTTTCTTT. This codes for CASSTPRGNTEAFF.

The genes are TRBV27 and TRBJ1-1; D not resolved. The germline gives CDR1 MNHEY, CDR2 SMNVEV (reference sequence). The V end was cut by 6 bases, the J end by 0 bases, with 11 bases between. This CDR3 region has 14 residues. The CDR3 protein is CASSPFQVNTEAFF. CDR3 in DNA: TGTGCCAGCAGCCCATTCCAGGTGAACACTGAAGCTTTCTTT.

The rearrangement uses TRBV5-1 and TRBJ2-2; D not resolved. This CDR3 region has 13 residues. V was clipped by 4 bases and J by 1 base, with 5 bases between them. Germline V gene sequence: CDR1 SGHRS, CDR2 YFSETQ. The CDR3 region is CASSPENTGELFF. DNA for the CDR3: TGCGCCAGCAGCCCTGAGAACACCGGGGAGCTGTTTTTT.

J is TRBJ2-5 and V is TRBV7-8, with a possible D match to TRBD2 (6 bases). V dropped 1 base and J dropped 6 bases, with 12 bases sitting between them. The germline CDR1 and CDR2 sequences are SGHVS and FQNEAQ. The CDR3 is 14 residues long. The CDR3: CASSLERLDQTQYF. CDR3 nucleotides: TGTGCCAGCAGCTTAGAACGACTAGATCAGACCCAGTACTTC.

The chain recombines TRBV6-5 with TRBJ2-2; TRBD1 matches at 9 bases. CDR1 and CDR2 from the germline V gene are MNHEY and SVGAGI. V lost 6 bases and J lost 6; bases outside the gene matches: 8. This CDR3 is 15 amino acids long. The CDR3 protein is CASRNRGRSAGELFF. Here the CDR3 DNA reads TGTGCCAGCAGGAACAGGGGGCGAAGCGCCGGGGAGCTGTTTTTT.

This chain links TRBV11-2 with TRBJ2-5, with a tentative D call TRBD2 (6 bases). The CDR3 covers 12 residues. Per the germline V gene, CDR1 is SGHAT and CDR2 is FQNNGV. Trimming pared 5 bases from V and 4 bases from J, leaving 8 bases between. CDR3 DNA: TGTGCCAGCAGCAAGGAGGGAGAGACCCAGTACTTC. Amino acids: CASSKEGETQYF.

The V gene is TRBV5-1, the J gene TRBJ1-4; 10 bases are shared with TRBD1. This CDR3 comprises 16 residues. CDR1 is SGHRS, CDR2 YFSETQ, per germline. Losses at the gene ends were 0 bases for V and 7 bases for J; bases not matched to a gene: 6. The chain's CDR3 is CASSLAAGTGVEKLFF. CDR3 DNA: TGCGCCAGCAGCTTGGCCGCCGGGACAGGGGTTGAAAAACTGTTTTTT. Full variable domain (missing parts from reference TRBV5-1 and TRBJ1-4): KAGVTQTPRYLIKTRGQQVTLSCSPISGHRSVSWYQQTPGQGLQFLFEYFSETQRNKGNFPGRFSGRQFSNSRSEMNVSTLELGDSALYLCASSLAAGTGVEKLFFGSGTQLSVL.

The chain recombines TRBV30 with TRBJ1-5, with 9 positions matching TRBD1. CDR3 length: 14 amino acids. Germline assignment: CDR1 GTSNPN and CDR2 SVGIG (reference sequence). Losses at the gene ends were 1 base for V and 7 bases for J; bases not matched to a gene: 5. The CDR3 reads CAWSGGTGQQPQHF. For the CDR3, the DNA is TGTGCCTGGAGTGGAGGGACAGGGCAGCAGCCCCAGCATTTT.

This chain joins TRBV27 and TRBJ2-5, with 7 bases identical to TRBD2. Germline CDR1 MNHEY, CDR2 SMNVEV (reference sequence). V lost 5 bases, J lost 9 bases, and 6 bases stayed unmatched. The CDR3 runs to 12 residues. The CDR3 sequence: CASSARGGAQYF. DNA for the CDR3: TGTGCCAGCAGTGCAAGGGGAGGGGCCCAGTACTTC.

The chain recombines TRBV6-5 with TRBJ1-2; 8 bases align to TRBD1. Germline loops: CDR1 MNHEY, CDR2 SVGAGI. This CDR3 has 15 residues. The junction had 11 bases not matched to a gene; V was cut back by 6 bases and J by 5 bases. CDR3 in DNA: TGTGCCAGCAGAACTGTACGGACAGGGCTTTATGGCTACACCTTC. This translates into CASRTVRTGLYGYTF.

The rearrangement uses TRBV6-5 and TRBJ1-6; D gene uncertain. Germline CDR1 MNHEY, CDR2 SVGAGI. The CDR3 has 13 amino acids. Trimming pared 2 bases from V and 4 bases from J, leaving 3 bases between. CDR3 nucleotides: TGTGCCAGCAGTTACCAATATAATTCACCCCTCCACTTT. This translates into CASSYQYNSPLHF.

The chain employs TRBV6-6 and TRBJ1-5; 9 bases align to TRBD1. Germline V lookup: CDR1 MNHNY, CDR2 SVGAGI (reference sequence). CDR3 length equals 13 residues. The trim removed 9 bases at V and 4 bases at J, leaving 4 bases unmatched. CDR3 sequence reads: CASNRGRNQPQHF. In DNA form, the CDR3 reads TGTGCCAGTAACAGGGGGCGAAATCAGCCCCAGCATTTT.

This clone turned up a few times. The CDR3 bases are TGTGCCAGCAGTTCCCCGGCAGACTATCAGCCCCAGCATTTT. It yields the protein CASSSPADYQPQHF. J is TRBJ1-5 and V is TRBV28; D uncertain. Trimming took 4 bases from V and 5 from J, leaving 12 bases between them. The CDR3 consists of 14 residues. Germline V CDR1 and CDR2: MDHEN, SYDVKM.

A few counts support this clone. V gene TRBV29-1 combines with J gene TRBJ1-1; D possibly corresponds to TRBD1 (6 bases). Per germline, CDR1 SQVTM and CDR2 ANQGSEA. CDR3 length: 12 residues. With 6 bases removed from V and 3 bases from J, the gap between germline ends came to 11 bases. The CDR3 DNA follows: TGCAGCGTGGGACAAGGGGACACTGAAGCTTTCTTT. Translated, it gives CSVGQGDTEAFF.

The rearrangement links TRBV19 to TRBJ1-6, with D possibly TRBD1 on 6 matching bases. The CDR3 has 13 residues. The germline V and J ends were trimmed by 5 bases and 10 bases, with 12 bases remaining between them. Per the germline V gene, CDR1 is LNHDA and CDR2 is SQIVND (reference sequence). CDR3 residues: CASSLRGFSPLHF. CDR3 DNA: TGTGCCAGTAGTCTCAGGGGATTCTCACCCCTCCACTTT.

The J gene is TRBJ2-5, the V gene TRBV5-1; TRBD2 agrees at 7 bases. This CDR3 is built from 13 residues. The V gene's germline CDR1 is SGHRS and CDR2 YFSETQ. Trimming took 5 bases from V and 5 from J; bases not matched to a gene: 6. DNA for the CDR3: TGCGCCAGCAGATCTGCCGGGGGGGAGACCCAGTACTTC. Encoded protein: CASRSAGGETQYF.

Here the CDR3 DNA reads TGTGCCAGTAAAACAGGGCTGGGAACTAATGAAAAACTGTTTTTT. It yields the protein CASKTGLGTNEKLFF. The rearrangement joins TRBV6-5 to TRBJ1-4, with D perhaps TRBD1 (6 bases). Germline CDR1 reads MNHEY; CDR2 reads SVGAGI. V was clipped by 9 bases and J by 1 base, with 15 bases between them. CDR3 size: 15 residues.

This clone was seen more than once but under ten times. V and J are TRBV4-1 and TRBJ1-2; 9 nucleotides align to TRBD1. Trimming at V came to 1 base and at J to 6 bases, leaving 12 bases not matched to a gene. CDR1 and CDR2 from the germline V gene are MGHRA and YSYEKL. The CDR3 length is 17 residues. The CDR3 coding sequence is TGCGCCAGCAGCCAAGGCCACCGGGGACAGGGCGACCATGGCTACACCTTC. Protein: CASSQGHRGQGDHGYTF.

This clone was seen a handful of times. This chain uses TRBV5-1 with TRBJ2-7; D is tentatively TRBD1 or TRBD2 (5 bases each). The CDR3 runs to 13 residues. V was shortened by 2 bases and J by 5 bases, with 11 bases between the two germline ends. CDR1 SGHRS and CDR2 YFSETQ come from the germline V gene. The CDR3 sequence is CASSFEGYDEQYF. The CDR3 nucleotides are TGCGCCAGCAGCTTTGAGGGGTACGACGAGCAGTACTTC.

The rearrangement links TRBV28 to TRBJ1-5, with a tentative D call TRBD1 (5 bases). The germline V gene has CDR1 MDHEN and CDR2 SYDVKM. The germline V and J ends were trimmed by 3 bases and 11 bases, with 8 bases remaining between them. This CDR3 comprises 11 residues. The CDR3 sequence is CASSLPGAQHF. As DNA, the CDR3 is TGTGCCAGCAGTTTGCCGGGGGCCCAGCATTTT.

Here the CDR3 reads CSVVGGGNPGDTDTQYF. The CDR3 DNA is TGCAGCGTTGTTGGCGGGGGCAACCCCGGCGACACAGATACGCAGTATTTT. The gene calls are TRBV29-1 and TRBJ2-3; D is possibly TRBD2 (7 bases). Trimming cost V 4 bases and J 2 bases, with 22 bases left between them. The CDR3 contains 17 residues. The germline V gene encodes CDR1 SQVTM and CDR2 ANQGSEA.